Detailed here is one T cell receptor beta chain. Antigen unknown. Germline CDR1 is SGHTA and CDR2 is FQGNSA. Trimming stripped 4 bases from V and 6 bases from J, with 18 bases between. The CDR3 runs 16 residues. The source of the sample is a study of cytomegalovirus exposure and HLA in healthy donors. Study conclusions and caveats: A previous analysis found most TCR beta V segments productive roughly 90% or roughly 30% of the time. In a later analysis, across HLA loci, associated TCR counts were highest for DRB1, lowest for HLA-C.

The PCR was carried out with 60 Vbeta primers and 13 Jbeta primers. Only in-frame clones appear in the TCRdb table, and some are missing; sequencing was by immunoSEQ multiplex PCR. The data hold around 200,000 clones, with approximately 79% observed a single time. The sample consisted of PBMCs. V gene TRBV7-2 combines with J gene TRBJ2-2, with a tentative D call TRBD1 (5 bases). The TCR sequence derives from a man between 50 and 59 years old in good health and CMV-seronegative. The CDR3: CASSSPQGGRPGELFF. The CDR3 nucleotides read TGTGCCAGCAGCTCCCCGCAGGGTGGTCGGCCCGGGGAGCTGTTTTTT.